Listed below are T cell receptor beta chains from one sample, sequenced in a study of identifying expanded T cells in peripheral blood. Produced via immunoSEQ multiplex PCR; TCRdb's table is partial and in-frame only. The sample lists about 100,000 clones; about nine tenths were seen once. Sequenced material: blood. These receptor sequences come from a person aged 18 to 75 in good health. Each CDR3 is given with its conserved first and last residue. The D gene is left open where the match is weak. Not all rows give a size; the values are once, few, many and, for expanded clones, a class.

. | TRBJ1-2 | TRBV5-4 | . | CASSSDGSYGYTF | TGTGCCAGCAGCTCGGACGGAAGCTATGGCTACACCTTC
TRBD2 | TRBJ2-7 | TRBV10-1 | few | CASSERLAAGGTDYEQYF | TGCGCCAGCAGTGAAAGGTTAGCGGCGGGAGGCACGGACTACGAGCAGTACTTC
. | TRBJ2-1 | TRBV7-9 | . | CASSLALRGLGNEQFF | TGTGCCAGCAGCTTAGCATTGAGGGGATTGGGCAATGAGCAGTTCTTC
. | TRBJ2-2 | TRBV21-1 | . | CASSSPGTTNTGELFF | TGTGCCAGCAGCAGCCCCGGGACAACGAACACCGGGGAGCTGTTTTTT
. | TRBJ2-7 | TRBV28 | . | CASSFGGFEQYF | TGTGCCAGCAGTTTTGGGGGGTTCGAGCAGTACTTC
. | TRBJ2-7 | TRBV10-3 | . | CAILSYEQYF | TGTGCCATCCTATCCTACGAGCAGTACTTC
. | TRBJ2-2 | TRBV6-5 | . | CASSYADGELFF | TGTGCCAGCAGTTACGCGGACGGGGAGCTGTTTTTT
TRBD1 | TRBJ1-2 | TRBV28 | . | CASSFLPGQGNLLLGYTF | TGTGCCAGCAGTTTCCTCCCGGGACAGGGGAACCTATTATTAGGCTACACCTTC
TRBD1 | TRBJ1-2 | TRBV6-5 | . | CASSRDRDYGYTF | TGTGCCAGCAGCCGTGACAGGGACTATGGCTACACCTTC
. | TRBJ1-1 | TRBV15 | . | CATSRVPGGWDTEAFF | TGTGCCACCAGCAGAGTACCCGGGGGATGGGACACTGAAGCTTTCTTT
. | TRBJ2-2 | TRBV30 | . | CAWSVLDPGELFF | TGTGCCTGGAGTGTACTGGACCCCGGGGAGCTGTTTTTT
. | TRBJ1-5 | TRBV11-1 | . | CASSYRANQPQHF | TGTGCCAGCAGTTACAGGGCTAATCAGCCCCAGCATTTT
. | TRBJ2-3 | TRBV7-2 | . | CASSLERHRASTDTQYF | TGTGCCAGCAGCTTAGAGAGGCATAGGGCTAGCACAGATACGCAGTATTTT
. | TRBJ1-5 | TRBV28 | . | CASSLRAGDNQPQHF | TGTGCCAGCAGCCTTCGGGCAGGGGATAATCAGCCCCAGCATTTT
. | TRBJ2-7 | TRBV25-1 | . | CASSDATDSYEQYF | TGTGCCAGCAGTGACGCGACGGATTCCTACGAGCAGTACTTC
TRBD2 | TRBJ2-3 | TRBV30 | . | CAWSVSGGSDTQYF | TGTGCCTGGAGTGTAAGCGGGGGGTCAGATACGCAGTATTTT
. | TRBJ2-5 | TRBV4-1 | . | CASSQVRGGYETQYF | TGCGCCAGCAGCCAAGTGAGGGGGGGCTACGAGACCCAGTACTTC
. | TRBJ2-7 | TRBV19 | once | CASSPLSGTFPYEQYF | TGTGCCAGTAGTCCCTTATCCGGGACCTTTCCCTACGAGCAGTACTTC